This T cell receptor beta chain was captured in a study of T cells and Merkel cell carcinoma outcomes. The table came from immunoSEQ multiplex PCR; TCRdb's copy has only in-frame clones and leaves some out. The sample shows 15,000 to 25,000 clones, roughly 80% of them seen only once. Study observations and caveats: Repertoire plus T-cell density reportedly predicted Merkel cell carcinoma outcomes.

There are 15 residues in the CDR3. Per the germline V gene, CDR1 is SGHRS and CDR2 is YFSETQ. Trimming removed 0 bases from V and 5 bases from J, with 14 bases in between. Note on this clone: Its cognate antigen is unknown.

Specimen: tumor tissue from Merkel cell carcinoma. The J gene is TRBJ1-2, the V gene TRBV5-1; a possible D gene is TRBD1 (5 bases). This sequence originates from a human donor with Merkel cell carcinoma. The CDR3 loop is CASSLGDGKNYGYTF. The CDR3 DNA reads TGCGCCAGCAGCTTGGGGGACGGAAAGAATTATGGCTACACCTTC. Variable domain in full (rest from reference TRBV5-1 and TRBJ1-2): KAGVTQTPRYLIKTRGQQVTLSCSPISGHRSVSWYQQTPGQGLQFLFEYFSETQRNKGNFPGRFSGRQFSNSRSEMNVSTLELGDSALYLCASSLGDGKNYGYTFGSGTRLTVV.